This TCR beta chain came from a study of early T cells in non-severe SARS-CoV-2 infection. Study background: From unsorted whole blood, bulk RNA was sequenced, and the chains remained unpaired.

Germline CDR1 SGHTA, CDR2 FQGTGA. CDR3 length: 15 amino acids. In the library, individual cDNA molecules carried attached unique molecular identifiers. Using its own MiXCR run on the 5' RACE reads, TCRdb lists one record per CDR3 protein. The profile shows tens of thousands of distinct CDR3 sequences, more than 9% of them singletons. This clonotype has more than one count but fewer than ten. A read error may account for a junction end that differs from germline. The chain employs TRBV7-3 and TRBJ2-2; D gene uncertain. The TCR originated in an adult who was a healthcare worker with PCR-confirmed SARS-CoV-2 infection or an uninfected control (not recorded which). Sequenced material: whole blood. The CDR3 coding sequence is TGTGACAGCAGCTACTATGCTAGAAACACCGGGGAGCTGTTTTTT. It is translated as CDSSYYARNTGELFF.